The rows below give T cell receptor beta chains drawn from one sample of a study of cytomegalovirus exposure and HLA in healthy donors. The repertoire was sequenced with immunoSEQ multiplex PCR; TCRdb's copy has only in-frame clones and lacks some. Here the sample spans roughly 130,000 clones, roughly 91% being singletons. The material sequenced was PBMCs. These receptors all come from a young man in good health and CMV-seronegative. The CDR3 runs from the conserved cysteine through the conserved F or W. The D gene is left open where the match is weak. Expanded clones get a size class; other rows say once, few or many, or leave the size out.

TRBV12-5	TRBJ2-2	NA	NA	TGTGCTAGTGGGTCGGGACAGAACACCGGGGAGCTGTTTTTT	CASGSGQNTGELFF
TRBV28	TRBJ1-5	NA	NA	TGTGCCAGCAGTTTTGCAAGGAGGAACAATCAGCCCCAGCATTTT	CASSFARRNNQPQHF
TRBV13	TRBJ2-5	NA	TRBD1	TGTGCCAGCAGCTTCGGGACAGGGGGTCAGGGGACCCAGTACTTC	CASSFGTGGQGTQYF
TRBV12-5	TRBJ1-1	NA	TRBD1	TGTGCTAGTGGTTTACAGGGGAGGAACACTGAAGCTTTCTTT	CASGLQGRNTEAFF
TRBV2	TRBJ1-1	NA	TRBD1	TGTGCCAGCAGTTCGATGACCCAGGGGGGCACTGAAGCTTTCTTT	CASSSMTQGGTEAFF
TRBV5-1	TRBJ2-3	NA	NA	TGCGCCAGCAGCTTGGGGCAGGTACGCACAGATACGCAGTATTTT	CASSLGQVRTDTQYF
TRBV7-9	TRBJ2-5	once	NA	TGTGCCAGCAGCTTCGCAGGGGCTGGGGAGACCCAGTACTTC	CASSFAGAGETQYF
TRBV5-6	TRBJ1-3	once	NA	TGTGCCAGCAGCTTGGGACTTGGTAGGGGTGGCCCTGGAAACACCATATATTTT	CASSLGLGRGGPGNTIYF
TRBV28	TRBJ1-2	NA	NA	TGTGCCAGCAGTTTAGCGTCGGCGGCTCGAAGCTACACCTTC	CASSLASAARSYTF
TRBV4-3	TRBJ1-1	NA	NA	TGCGCCAGCAGCCAAGAGTACACCCGAAACACTGAAGCTTTCTTT	CASSQEYTRNTEAFF
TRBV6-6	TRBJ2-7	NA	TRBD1	TGTGCCAGCAGTTTCGGACAGGGACTTTACGAGCAGTACTTC	CASSFGQGLYEQYF
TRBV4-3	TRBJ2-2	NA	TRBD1	TGCGCCAGCAGCCAAGGTCGGCCAGGGGGTAAATTGGGGGAGCTGTTTTTT	CASSQGRPGGKLGELFF
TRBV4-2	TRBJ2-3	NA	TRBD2	TGTGCCAGCAGCCAGGAGGGACTACCTAGCACAGATACGCAGTATTTT	CASSQEGLPSTDTQYF
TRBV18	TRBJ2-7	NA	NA	TGTGCCAGCTCACCACCGGACATCTACGAGCAGTACTTC	CASSPPDIYEQYF
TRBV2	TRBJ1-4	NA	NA	TGTGCCACGGGGTTTCGAAATGAAAAACTGTTTTTT	CATGFRNEKLFF
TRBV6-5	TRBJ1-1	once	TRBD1	TGTGCCAGCAGTAACAGGGGGCGGTTGGGCACTGAAGCTTTCTTT	CASSNRGRLGTEAFF
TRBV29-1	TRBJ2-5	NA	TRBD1	TGCAGCGTTCCGGTAGGGGGCTGGGAGACCCAGTACTTC	CSVPVGGWETQYF
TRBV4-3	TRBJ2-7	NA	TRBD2	TGCGCCAGCAGCCAAGCAGGGGTGGACGGGGGGGGTTCCTACGAGCAGTACTTC	CASSQAGVDGGGSYEQYF
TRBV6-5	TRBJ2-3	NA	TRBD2	TGTGCCAGCAGACCCTCTAGCGGACCCACAGATACGCAGTATTTT	CASRPSSGPTDTQYF
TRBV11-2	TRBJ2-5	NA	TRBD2	TGTGCCAGCAGCCAATCTAGCGGCAACTTAGGGCAAGAGACCCAGTACTTC	CASSQSSGNLGQETQYF
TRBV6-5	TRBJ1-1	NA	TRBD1	TGTGCCAGCAGACAGACAGGGGTACGCACTGAAGCTTTCTTT	CASRQTGVRTEAFF
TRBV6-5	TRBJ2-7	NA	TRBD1	TGTGCCAGCAGACCAACCGCAGGGGGCACGTACGAGCAGTACTTC	CASRPTAGGTYEQYF
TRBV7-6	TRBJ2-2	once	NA	TGTGCCAGCAGCTTACGTGGCGGGGGCATCACCGGGGAGCTGTTTTTT	CASSLRGGGITGELFF
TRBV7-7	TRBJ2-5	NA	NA	TGTGCTAGCAGCTTAGTAGGCTACCAGAGCGGTGAGACCCAGTACTTC	CASSLVGYQSGETQYF
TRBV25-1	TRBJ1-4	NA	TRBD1	TGTGCCAGCAGTGAATCGGGACAGTTAAGTGAAAAACTGTTTTTT	CASSESGQLSEKLFF
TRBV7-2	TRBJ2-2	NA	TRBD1	TGTGCCAGCGGAAATCAGGGGGCCTTACTCAACACCGGGGAGCTGTTTTTT	CASGNQGALLNTGELFF
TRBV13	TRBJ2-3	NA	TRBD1	TGTGCCAGCAGCTGGGGGACAGGGTTCACAGATACGCAGTATTTT	CASSWGTGFTDTQYF
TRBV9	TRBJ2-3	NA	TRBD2	TGTGCCAGCAGCGTAAGGACTAGCGGGGGGTTGGATACGCAGTATTTT	CASSVRTSGGLDTQYF
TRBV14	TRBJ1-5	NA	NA	TGTGCCAGCAGCCAAGATGTTAGCGGGGGGGCAAATCAGCCCCAGCATTTT	CASSQDVSGGANQPQHF
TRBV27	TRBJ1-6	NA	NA	TGTGCCAGCAGTCCAGGGTATAACTCCTATAATTCACCCCTCCACTTT	CASSPGYNSYNSPLHF
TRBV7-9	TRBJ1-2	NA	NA	TGTGCCAGCAGCCGCAGGACAGCGGAGGCTAACTATGGCTACACCTTC	CASSRRTAEANYGYTF
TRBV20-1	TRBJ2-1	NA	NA	TGCAGTGCTGCCAGGGCCAATGAGCAGTTCTTC	CSAARANEQFF
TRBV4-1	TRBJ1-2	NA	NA	TGCGCCAGCAGCCCGTTCCAGGCTTCTGACTATGGCTACACCTTC	CASSPFQASDYGYTF
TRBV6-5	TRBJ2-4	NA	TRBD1	TGTGCCAGCAGCCAAAGACAGGGCGACATTCAGTACTTC	CASSQRQGDIQYF
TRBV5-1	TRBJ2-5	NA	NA	TGCGCCAGCAGCCGCGACAGCATCCAAGAGACCCAGTACTTC	CASSRDSIQETQYF
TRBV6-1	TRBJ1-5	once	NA	TGTGCCAGCAGTGAGTCAGGGTCCCATCAGCCCCAGCATTTT	CASSESGSHQPQHF
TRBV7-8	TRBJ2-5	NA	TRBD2	TGTGCCAGCAGACTAGCGGGGGGCGAAAAGACCCAGTACTTC	CASRLAGGEKTQYF
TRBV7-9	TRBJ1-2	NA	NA	TGTGCCAGCAGCCTAATCTATGGCTACACCTTC	CASSLIYGYTF
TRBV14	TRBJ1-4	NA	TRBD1	TGTGCCAGCAGCCCTCACAGGGGAATTAATGAAAAACTGTTTTTT	CASSPHRGINEKLFF
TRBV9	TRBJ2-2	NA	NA	TGTGCCAGCAGCGTTCCCATCGGGTCCGGGGAGCTGTTTTTT	CASSVPIGSGELFF
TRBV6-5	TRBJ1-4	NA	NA	TGTGCCAGCAGTTACGCAGAATCAACTAATGAAAAACTGTTTTTT	CASSYAESTNEKLFF
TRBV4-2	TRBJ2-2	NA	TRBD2	TGTGCCAGCAGCCACCTAGCGGGGGCCTGGACCGGGGAGCTGTTTTTT	CASSHLAGAWTGELFF